These 28 T cell receptor beta chains were sequenced from one sample in a study of beta chain features in type 1 diabetes. Every isolated RNA sample was fully reverse transcribed, so sequencing captured expressed TCRB transcripts. The repertoire was sequenced with immunoSEQ multiplex PCR; TCRdb's copy has only in-frame clones and lacks some. The data hold about 210,000 clones, with approximately 10% observed a single time. Sequencing input: central memory CD4+ T cells from blood. The receptors stem from a man between 18 and 29 years old in good health.

This sequence joins TRBV6-6 and TRBJ1-3; D unresolved. CDR1 and CDR2 from the germline V gene are MNHNY and SVGAGI (reference sequence). This CDR3 is 12 amino acids long. V was pared by 6 bases and J by 4 bases, with 7 bases between. The CDR3: CASRAEGNTIYF. As DNA, the CDR3 is TGTGCCAGCAGGGCAGAAGGAAACACCATATATTTT.

The V gene is TRBV6-6, the J gene TRBJ2-1; TRBD1 matches at 10 bases. V lost 5 bases to trimming and J lost 6 bases; unmatched junction nucleotides: 4. The germline V gene has CDR1 MNHNY and CDR2 SVGAGI (reference sequence). The CDR3 has 14 residues. The CDR3 protein is CASSRGTGANEQFF. In DNA form, the CDR3 reads TGTGCCAGCAGTAGAGGGACAGGGGCCAATGAGCAGTTCTTC.

There are a few counts of this clone. A junction boundary mismatches the germline segment, possibly from a read error. The sample holds other DNA sequences that translate to the same CDR3. V gene TRBV28 combines with J gene TRBJ2-7; D might be TRBD2 (6 bases). Germline CDR1 reads MDHEN; CDR2 reads SYDVKM. The CDR3 spans 12 residues. CDR3 nucleotide sequence: TGTGCAAGCAGTTTCCGGGAGCGTGAGCAGTACTTC. Its protein product is CASSFREREQYF.

This clone was recorded a few times. The J gene is TRBJ2-3, the V gene TRBV15; 8 nucleotides line up with TRBD1. The V gene's germline CDR1 is LNHNV and CDR2 YYDKDF (reference sequence). After removal of 8 bases from V and 4 bases from J, the junction contained 11 bases not matched to a gene. The CDR3 runs to 15 residues. For the CDR3, the DNA is TGTGCCACCCGGGCAGGGGGCGAATGGGCAGATACGCAGTATTTT. Translated, it gives CATRAGGEWADTQYF.

This sequence joins TRBV29-1 and TRBJ2-6; TRBD1 agrees at 12 bases. The CDR3 spans 16 residues. Trimming took 3 bases from V and 2 from J; bases not matched to a gene: 2. Germline CDR1 SQVTM, CDR2 ANQGSEA. CDR3 coding DNA: TGCAGCGTTGACGGGACAGGGGGCGCTGGGGCCAACGTCCTGACTTTC. As protein: CSVDGTGGAGANVLTF.

This clone showed up just a few times. This chain connects TRBV29-1 to TRBJ1-4; D not resolved. This CDR3 has 13 residues. Germline CDR1 is SQVTM and CDR2 is ANQGSEA. The V end was cut by 5 bases, the J end by 1 base, with 8 bases between. CDR3 in DNA: TGCAGCGTTTCCGGAAGAACTAATGAAAAACTGTTTTTT. The encoded protein is CSVSGRTNEKLFF.

This clone was observed a handful of times. The chain carries TRBV6-1 and TRBJ2-7; 13 bases align to TRBD2. This CDR3 is 13 amino acids long. Germline V CDR1 and CDR2: MNHNS, SASEGT. V was clipped by 4 bases and J by 6 bases; unmatched bases: 0. The CDR3 DNA reads as TGTGCCAGCAGTGGGACTAGCGGGAGCGAGCAGTACTTC. Protein sequence: CASSGTSGSEQYF.

The gene calls are TRBV4-1 and TRBJ2-4; 8 nucleotides agree with TRBD1. Germline loops: CDR1 MGHRA, CDR2 YSYEKL. The ends lost 0 bases at V and 0 bases at J; junction bases unmatched: 1. The CDR3 loop spans 16 amino acids. The CDR3 DNA reads as TGCGCCAGCAGCCAAGATCAGGGGGCAGCCAAAAACATTCAGTACTTC. As protein: CASSQDQGAAKNIQYF.

The V gene is TRBV4-3, the J gene TRBJ2-1; 13 bases align to TRBD2. The CDR3 totals 16 residues. V lost 0 bases and J lost 5; bases outside the gene matches: 1. The germline CDR1 and CDR2 sequences are LGHNA and YSLEER. As DNA, the CDR3 is TGCGCCAGCAGCCAAGACGGGACTAGCGGGAACAATGAGCAGTTCTTC. It translates to CASSQDGTSGNNEQFF.

This clone has a handful of counts. The genes are TRBV7-3 and TRBJ1-1; no firm D call. Germline V gene sequence: CDR1 SGHTA, CDR2 FQGTGA. CDR3 size: 13 residues. V lost 5 bases and J 4 bases, leaving 11 bases between the germline ends. The CDR3 region has the DNA TGTGCCAGCAGCGTAAACAGTATCACTGAAGCTTTCTTT. It specifies CASSVNSITEAFF.

This clone was seen only a few times. The rearrangement links TRBV29-1 to TRBJ2-7; D gene ambiguous. Trimming took 4 bases from V and 0 from J, leaving 13 bases between them. Germline V gene sequence: CDR1 SQVTM, CDR2 ANQGSEA. The CDR3 is 14 amino acids. CDR3 DNA: TGCAGCGTTGGGCTAGTGATCAGCTCCTACGAGCAGTACTTC. This sequence encodes CSVGLVISSYEQYF.

This clone was recorded at least ten times. V and J are TRBV27 and TRBJ2-1; a weak D match, TRBD2 (6 bases). Germline V gene data show CDR1 as MNHEY and CDR2 as SMNVEV (reference sequence). The CDR3 is made up of 16 amino acids. V lost 4 bases and J lost 0, with 13 bases in between. The CDR3 spells CASSSGGAVSYNEQFF. The DNA for the CDR3 is TGTGCCAGCAGTTCCGGCGGGGCGGTCTCCTACAATGAGCAGTTCTTC.

The CDR3 nucleotides read TGTGCCAGCAGTGAAGTGGTCGTTTCCGAGCAGTACTTC. Amino acid sequence: CASSEVVVSEQYF. V and J are TRBV2 and TRBJ2-7; D is uncertain. Germline V lookup: CDR1 SNHLY, CDR2 FYNNEI. Trimming shortened V by 1 base and J by 6 bases, and 10 bases separated the two germline ends. This CDR3 has 13 amino acids. Drawing the rest from reference TRBV2 and TRBJ2-7, the complete variable domain is EPEVTQTPSHQVTQMGQEVILRCVPISNHLYFYWYRQILGQKVEFLVSFYNNEISEKSEIFDDQFSVERPDGSNFTLKIRSTKLEDSAMYFCASSEVVVSEQYFGPGTRLTVT.

This clone was detected only a few times. This chain connects TRBV4-3 to TRBJ2-5; no reliable D call. This CDR3 has 15 residues. Trimming cost V 0 bases and J 5 bases, with 13 bases left between them. Germline-derived CDR1 and CDR2 are LGHNA and YSLEER. DNA for the CDR3: TGCGCCAGCAGCCAAGATCCCTCGGGCTGGGAGACCCAGTACTTC. Amino acids: CASSQDPSGWETQYF.

In this sample, this clone turned up a few times. The chain employs TRBV29-1 and TRBJ2-1, with D uncertain. Looked up from germline, CDR1 is SQVTM and CDR2 is ANQGSEA. Deletions cut 4 bases from V and 9 bases from J, with 10 bases between. The CDR3 is 11 residues long. Here the CDR3 reads CSVVFVTEQFF. DNA for the CDR3: TGCAGCGTTGTGTTTGTCACTGAGCAGTTCTTC.

The chain employs TRBV25-1 and TRBJ1-5; D is uncertain. CDR3 length: 13 residues. Trimming shortened V by 3 bases and J by 6 bases, and 9 bases separated the two germline ends. CDR1 and CDR2 from the germline V gene are MGHDK and SYGVNS. CDR3 nucleotide sequence: TGTGCCAGCAGTGACCGCGGGAGTCAGCCCCAGCATTTT. Amino acid sequence: CASSDRGSQPQHF.

There are many counts of this clone. The chain has TRBV7-3 and TRBJ2-3, with D hard to call. CDR1 SGHTA and CDR2 FQGTGA come from the germline V gene. The CDR3 loop spans 13 amino acids. Trimming took 5 bases from V and 0 from J, leaving 6 bases between them. The CDR3 sequence: CASSPGSTDTQYF. The CDR3 DNA reads TGTGCCAGCAGCCCTGGGAGCACAGATACGCAGTATTTT.

This clone was found many times. This rearrangement joins TRBV25-1 to TRBJ1-1, with D unclear. This CDR3 contains 13 residues. The ends were cut back, 1 base at V and 1 base at J, with 4 bases in the middle. Looked up from germline, CDR1 is MGHDK and CDR2 is SYGVNS. In DNA form, the CDR3 reads TGTGCCAGCAGTGAATGGGGGAACACTGAAGCTTTCTTT. It translates to CASSEWGNTEAFF.

The chain has TRBV10-3 and TRBJ2-1, with 7 bases that match TRBD2. This CDR3 is 12 amino acids long. Germline-derived CDR1 and CDR2 are ENHRY and SYGVKD. Germline trimming cut 11 bases from V and 3 bases from J; bases unmatched to any gene: 4. In DNA, the CDR3 is TGTGCCGCGAGCGGGATCTACAATGAGCAGTTCTTC. This translates into CAASGIYNEQFF.

The V and J genes are TRBV6-5 and TRBJ1-1; no reliable D call. Trimming took 0 bases from V and 1 from J, leaving 12 bases between them. This CDR3 has 16 amino acids. CDR1 and CDR2 (germline): MNHEY, SVGAGI. The CDR3 nucleotides are TGTGCCAGCAGTTACTCGAGCGCAGCGAGGAACACTGAAGCTTTCTTT. Protein product: CASSYSSAARNTEAFF.

Here the CDR3 reads CASSQAGLADYNEQFF. The CDR3 bases are TGTGCCAGCAGCCAAGCGGGACTAGCGGACTACAATGAGCAGTTCTTC. The V gene is TRBV14, the J gene TRBJ2-1, with TRBD2 matching over 11 bases. Germline values: CDR1 SGHDN, CDR2 FVKESK. J lost 3 bases, V lost 1 base, and 2 bases had no gene match. The CDR3 runs 16 residues.

J is TRBJ1-4 and V is TRBV10-3; no reliable D call. CDR1 is ENHRY, CDR2 SYGVKD, per germline. CDR3 length: 17 residues. V dropped 0 bases and J dropped 3 bases, with 14 bases sitting between them. This CDR3 is CAISESLRGNANEKLFF. In DNA form, the CDR3 reads TGTGCCATCAGTGAGTCATTGCGAGGAAATGCTAATGAAAAACTGTTTTTT.

This chain connects TRBV15 to TRBJ2-3; the D is unclear. CDR3 length equals 16 residues. V shed 0 bases and J shed 0 bases, with 10 bases lying between them. The germline gives CDR1 LNHNV, CDR2 YYDKDF (reference sequence). CDR3 sequence (DNA): TGTGCCACCAGCAGAGACAGTGACCCTAGCACAGATACGCAGTATTTT. Protein product: CATSRDSDPSTDTQYF.

This sequence joins TRBV27 and TRBJ2-1, with 9 bases lining up with TRBD2. CDR3 size: 16 residues. The germline CDR1 and CDR2 sequences are MNHEY and SMNVEV (reference sequence). V dropped 4 bases and J dropped 7; count of bases not matched to a gene: 11. CDR3 amino acids: CASSWRRAGGPNEQFF. The CDR3 DNA reads as TGTGCCAGCAGTTGGAGAAGAGCGGGAGGTCCGAATGAGCAGTTCTTC.

The rearrangement joins TRBV4-2 to TRBJ2-7; D might be TRBD2 (6 bases). The germline V and J ends were trimmed by 0 bases and 6 bases, with 12 bases remaining between them. This CDR3 is built from 14 residues. The V gene's germline CDR1 is LGHNA and CDR2 YNFKEQ. The CDR3 loop reads CASSQDLRGGEQYF. The CDR3 DNA sequence: TGTGCCAGCAGCCAAGATCTTAGGGGAGGCGAGCAGTACTTC.

The CDR3 protein is CAISPAGNGYTF. The CDR3 DNA sequence: TGTGCCATCAGCCCGGCTGGAAATGGCTACACCTTC. This sequence joins TRBV10-3 and TRBJ1-2, with D unclear. The germline V gene encodes CDR1 ENHRY and CDR2 SYGVKD. Trimming removed 6 bases at V and 6 bases at J, with 11 bases between. The CDR3 contains 12 residues.

This clone was seen more than once but under ten times. The genes are TRBV30 and TRBJ1-5; D gene uncertain. CDR3 length: 15 amino acids. The ends were cut back, 0 bases at V and 0 bases at J, with 9 bases in the middle. CDR1 and CDR2 from the germline V gene are GTSNPN and SVGIG (reference sequence). The CDR3 spells CAWSVFGHSNQPQHF. In DNA, the CDR3 is TGTGCCTGGAGTGTATTCGGCCATAGCAATCAGCCCCAGCATTTT.

This chain links TRBV18 with TRBJ2-1; 13 bases agree with TRBD2. The germline V gene encodes CDR1 KGHSH and CDR2 LQKENI. V trimming: 2 bases; J trimming: 7 bases; junction bases outside the gene matches: 11. The CDR3 spans 18 residues. The DNA of the CDR3 is TGTGCCAGCTCACCATCACTAGCGGGAGGGCCAAGTTCTAATGAGCAGTTCTTC. It yields the protein CASSPSLAGGPSSNEQFF.